Listed here are 6 T cell receptor beta chains from one sample, sequenced in a study of blood T cell repertoires in COVID-19. Libraries were prepared by immunoSEQ multiplex PCR; TCRdb keeps only in-frame clonotypes and omits some of them. This table holds 150,000 to 200,000 clones, 82% found once. Sequenced material: peripheral blood. Receptors were obtained from a woman aged 25 to 39 with acute or convalescent COVID-19.

The chain uses TRBV4-2 and TRBJ2-2; a possible D gene is TRBD1 (6 bases). Germline V gives CDR1 LGHNA, CDR2 YNFKEQ. CDR3 length: 17 residues. V was pared by 1 base and J by 3 bases, with 15 bases between. The CDR3 loop is CASSQVDRPLDTGELFF. In DNA form, the CDR3 reads TGTGCCAGCAGCCAAGTTGACAGGCCTCTCGACACCGGGGAGCTGTTTTTT.

This chain connects TRBV6-5 to TRBJ1-1, with unresolved D. The CDR3 is 12 residues long. With 5 bases removed from V and 2 bases from J, the gap between germline ends came to 6 bases. Germline loops: CDR1 MNHEY, CDR2 SVGAGI. Written as DNA, the CDR3 is TGTGCCAGCAGTACACCCAACACTGAAGCTTTCTTT. Protein product: CASSTPNTEAFF.

V is TRBV6-2 or TRBV6-3 and J is TRBJ2-7; D is ambiguous. The germline V gene has CDR1 MNHEY and CDR2 SVGEGT. The V end lost 0 bases, the J end lost 3 bases, and 9 bases lay between the germline ends. The CDR3 length is 14 residues. CDR3 sequence: CASSYSPQYYEQYF. The CDR3 DNA reads TGTGCCAGCAGTTACTCCCCACAGTACTACGAGCAGTACTTC.

The V and J genes are TRBV15 and TRBJ1-5, with 11 bases matching TRBD1. The CDR3 totals 16 residues. Germline V CDR1 and CDR2: LNHNV, YYDKDF (reference sequence). V shed 6 bases and J 0 bases; nucleotides not matched to a gene: 4. For the CDR3, the DNA is TGTGCCACCAGACTCGGACAGGGGGCTAGCAATCAGCCCCAGCATTTT. Translating gives CATRLGQGASNQPQHF.

V usage is TRBV12-3 or TRBV12-4 and J usage is TRBJ1-6; D is uncertain. The CDR3 is 11 amino acids. V shed 6 bases and J shed 9 bases, with 6 bases lying between them. CDR3 sequence: CASSPFSPLHF. In DNA, the CDR3 is TGTGCCAGCAGCCCCTTTTCACCCCTCCACTTT.

The V call is TRBV21-1, the J call TRBJ1-5. TRBV21-1 has pseudogene status. The CDR3 extends over 15 amino acids. The CDR3 DNA reads as TGTGCCAGCAGCAAAGATAAGGGCGGGAATCAGCCCCAGCATTTT. This codes for CASSKDKGGNQPQHF.